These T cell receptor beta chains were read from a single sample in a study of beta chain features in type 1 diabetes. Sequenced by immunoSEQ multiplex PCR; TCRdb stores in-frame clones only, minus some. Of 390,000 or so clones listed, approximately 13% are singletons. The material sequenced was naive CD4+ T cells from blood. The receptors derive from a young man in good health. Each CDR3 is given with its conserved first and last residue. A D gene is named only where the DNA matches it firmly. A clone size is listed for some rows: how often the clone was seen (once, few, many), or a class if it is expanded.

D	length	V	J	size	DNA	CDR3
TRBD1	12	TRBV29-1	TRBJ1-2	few	TGCAGCGCGACAATGACAGGGGACGGCTACACCTTC	CSATMTGDGYTF
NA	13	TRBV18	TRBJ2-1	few	TGTGCCAGCTCACCGCTGACTGGGGATGAGCAGTTCTTC	CASSPLTGDEQFF
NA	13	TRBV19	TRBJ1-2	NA	TGTGCCAGTAGATTACGGGAGAGCTATGGCTACACCTTC	CASRLRESYGYTF
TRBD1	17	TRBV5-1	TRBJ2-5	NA	TGCGCCAGCAGCCACAGTTCGCGTGACAGGGGCAGAGAGACCCAGTACTTC	CASSHSSRDRGRETQYF
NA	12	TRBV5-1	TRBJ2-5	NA	TGCGCCAGCAGCGAGACAGAAGAGACCCAGTACTTC	CASSETEETQYF
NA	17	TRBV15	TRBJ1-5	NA	TGTGCCACCAGCAGAGATCTTACAGGGTATAGCAATCAGCCCCAGCATTTT	CATSRDLTGYSNQPQHF
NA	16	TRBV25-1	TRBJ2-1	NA	TGTGCCAGCAGTGAAGCGGGCCGGAGCTCCTACAATGAGCAGTTCTTC	CASSEAGRSSYNEQFF
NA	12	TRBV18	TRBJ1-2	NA	TGTGCCAGCTCACCAAGAGGGAATGGCTACACCTTC	CASSPRGNGYTF
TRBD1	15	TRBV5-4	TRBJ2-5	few	TGTGCCAGCAGACGGGACAGGGGCCGGAAAGAGACCCAGTACTTC	CASRRDRGRKETQYF
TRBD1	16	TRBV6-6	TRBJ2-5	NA	TGTGCCAGCAGTTACTCGGGCACGGGACAGGGACTGACCCAGTACTTC	CASSYSGTGQGLTQYF
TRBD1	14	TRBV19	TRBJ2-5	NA	TGTGCCAGTAGTATAGACAGGGGGCTAGAGACCCAGTACTTC	CASSIDRGLETQYF
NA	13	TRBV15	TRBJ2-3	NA	TGTGCCACCAGCAGCCCCCTCGAGGATACGCAGTATTTT	CATSSPLEDTQYF
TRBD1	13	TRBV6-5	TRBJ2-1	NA	TGTGCCAGCACCTCGACAGGGAACAATGAGCAGTTCTTC	CASTSTGNNEQFF
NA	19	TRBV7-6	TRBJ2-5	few	TGTGCCAGCAGCTTAGGGACTCACCCCGCCGTTGGGCTGGTAGAGACCCAGTACTTC	CASSLGTHPAVGLVETQYF
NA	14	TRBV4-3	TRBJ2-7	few	TGCGCCAGCAGCCAAGATGCAGGGTCCTACGAGCAGTACTTC	CASSQDAGSYEQYF
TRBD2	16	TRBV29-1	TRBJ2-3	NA	TGCAGCGTTGAAGGGACTAGCGGGGGATTCGCAGATACGCAGTATTTT	CSVEGTSGGFADTQYF
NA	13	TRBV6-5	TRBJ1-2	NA	TGTGCCAGCAGTTACGCCAAGGATGGTGGCTACACCTTC	CASSYAKDGGYTF
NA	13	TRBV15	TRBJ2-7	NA	TGTGCCACCAGCACAAGGAGAGGGTACGAGCAGTACTTC	CATSTRRGYEQYF
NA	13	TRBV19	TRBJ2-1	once	TGTGCCAGTAGTATAGCACGAGGGAATGAGCAGTTCTTC	CASSIARGNEQFF
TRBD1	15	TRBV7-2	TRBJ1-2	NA	TGTGCCAGCAGTCGTCACGACAGGGGAGGCTATGGCTACACCTTC	CASSRHDRGGYGYTF
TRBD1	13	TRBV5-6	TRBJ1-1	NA	TGTGCCAGCCAGCGACAGGGTGGCACTGAAGCTTTCTTT	CASQRQGGTEAFF